A single T cell receptor (beta chain) is shown here with its context. The donors, all healthy, were Caucasians living in Russia, aged about 6 to 95. These data belong to a study of blood T cells in healthy people across ages. The CDR3 has 15 residues. Germline values: CDR1 SEHNR, CDR2 FQNEAQ (reference sequence). With V trimmed by 5 bases and J by 4 bases, 8 bases remained unmatched. Next came a second PCR, run for roughly 6 to 11 cycles, which used a sample-barcoded 5' primer along with a J-beta primer mix. TCRdb passed the 5' RACE reads through MiXCR, listing each CDR3 protein once. This sample carries hundreds of thousands of distinct CDR3 sequences, under 70% of them seen once, and the ten largest clones take over 30%.

Specimen: blood. The receptor was isolated from a man aged 55 to 70 in good health. The chain employs TRBV7-9 and TRBJ2-3; 8 positions agree with TRBD2. CDR3 coding DNA: TGTGCCAGCAGCGGTGGACGAGCGGGGGCAGATACGCAGTATTTT. It codes for CASSGGRAGADTQYF. The full variable domain, in which reference TRBV7-9 and TRBJ2-3 provide the parts outside the CDR3, is DTGVSQNPRHKITKRGQNVTFRCDPISEHNRLYWYRQTLGQGPEFLTYFQNEAQLEKSRLLSDRFSAERPKGSFSTLEIQRTEQGDSAMYLCASSGGRAGADTQYFGPGTRLTVL.